This T cell receptor (beta chain) was retrieved from a study of STAT5B mutations in CD4+ large granular lymphocyte leukemia. Study-wide results and limits: Main leukemic clonotypes were patient-specific, but 20% to 25% appeared at low frequency elsewhere.

With respect to this clone: Its antigen is unknown.

The protocol was immunoSEQ multiplex PCR, while the TCRdb copy is restricted to in-frame clones and leaves out a portion. The data hold around 48,000 clones, with under 80% observed a single time. This CDR3 contains 15 residues. Trimming took off 0 bases at V and 10 bases at J, with 16 bases between the two ends. CDR1 is SGHVS and CDR2 is FQNEAQ in the germline V gene. Sequenced: CD4+ T cells from blood buffy coats. The TCR originated in a human donor in good health. The V gene is TRBV7-8, the J gene TRBJ2-1; no definite D call. CDR3 protein: CASSLASLPHIEQFF. Here the CDR3 DNA reads TGTGCCAGCAGCTTAGCGTCTCTGCCGCATATCGAGCAGTTCTTC.